This is a list of T cell receptor beta chains from one sample in a study of T cells after somatic rescue of genetic block. Using immunoSEQ multiplex PCR, the repertoire was profiled, and TCRdb retains in-frame clones only, with some absent. The sample consists of around 57,000 clones, roughly 96% of them appearing once. The sample comprised peripheral blood mononuclear cells (PBMCs). Source of these receptors: a child younger than two. Each CDR3 is given with its conserved first and last residue. The order of the fields is D gene, J gene, clone size, V gene, CDR3 DNA, CDR3 protein. A D gene is named only where the DNA matches it firmly. Some rows mark clone size as missing; the rest say once, few, many or name a class of expanded clone.

d_call: TRBD2
j_call: TRBJ2-2
clone_size: .
v_call: TRBV5-1
cdr3_nt: TGCGCCAGCAGCTTGGCGGGGGGGCGCGGGAAGACCGGGGAGCTGTTTTTT
cdr3_aa: CASSLAGGRGKTGELFF

d_call: TRBD2
j_call: TRBJ2-3
clone_size: .
v_call: TRBV6-6
cdr3_nt: TGTGCCAGCTCAGGAGGGCTAGCGGGTAGCACAGATACGCAGTATTTT
cdr3_aa: CASSGGLAGSTDTQYF

d_call: .
j_call: TRBJ2-1
clone_size: .
v_call: TRBV7-5
cdr3_nt: TGTGTCAGAGGGAGACTAGCGGGGCCCAATGAGCAGTTCTTC
cdr3_aa: CVRGRLAGPNEQFF

d_call: TRBD2
j_call: TRBJ2-7
clone_size: .
v_call: TRBV19
cdr3_nt: TGTGCCAGTAGTGTGACTAGCGGGAATAACTACGAGCAGTACTTC
cdr3_aa: CASSVTSGNNYEQYF

d_call: .
j_call: TRBJ1-4
clone_size: .
v_call: TRBV11-2
cdr3_nt: TGTGCCAGCAGCTTAGTTGGGGGTCAAAGGACTAATGAAAAACTGTTTTTT
cdr3_aa: CASSLVGGQRTNEKLFF

d_call: .
j_call: TRBJ1-5
clone_size: .
v_call: TRBV4-1
cdr3_nt: TGCGCCAGCAGCCAAGGGACAGGCAATCAGCCCCAGCATTTT
cdr3_aa: CASSQGTGNQPQHF

d_call: .
j_call: TRBJ2-3
clone_size: .
v_call: TRBV30
cdr3_nt: TGTGCCTGGAGCGGAGGGCCAGATACGCAGTATTTT
cdr3_aa: CAWSGGPDTQYF

d_call: .
j_call: TRBJ1-4
clone_size: .
v_call: TRBV4-2
cdr3_nt: TGTGCCAGCAGCCAAGATCCCAAAAATGAAAAACTGTTTTTT
cdr3_aa: CASSQDPKNEKLFF

d_call: .
j_call: TRBJ2-3
clone_size: once
v_call: TRBV9
cdr3_nt: TGTGCCAGCAGCGTATTAAGGGGGAGAGATACGCAGTATTTT
cdr3_aa: CASSVLRGRDTQYF

d_call: .
j_call: TRBJ2-7
clone_size: .
v_call: TRBV5-1
cdr3_nt: TGCGCCAGCAGCTTGGGCGGCTACGAGCAGTACTTC
cdr3_aa: CASSLGGYEQYF

d_call: .
j_call: TRBJ2-3
clone_size: .
v_call: TRBV5-1
cdr3_nt: TGCGCCAGCAGCGGCGGGGGCGCGGATACGCAGTATTTT
cdr3_aa: CASSGGGADTQYF

d_call: TRBD2
j_call: TRBJ2-3
clone_size: .
v_call: TRBV5-6
cdr3_nt: TGTGCCAGCAGCCCGGGGACTAGCGGGAGGGCCAGCACAGATACGCAGTATTTT
cdr3_aa: CASSPGTSGRASTDTQYF

d_call: TRBD1
j_call: TRBJ1-2
clone_size: .
v_call: TRBV5-1
cdr3_nt: TGCGCCAGCAGCCCGGACAGGGCTGGCTACACCTTC
cdr3_aa: CASSPDRAGYTF

d_call: .
j_call: TRBJ1-1
clone_size: .
v_call: TRBV11-2
cdr3_nt: TGTGCCAGCAGCTTAGGGACAAACACTGAAGCTTTCTTT
cdr3_aa: CASSLGTNTEAFF

d_call: .
j_call: TRBJ2-7
clone_size: .
v_call: TRBV19
cdr3_nt: TGTGCCAGTAGCAATTATCCCCGGGGCTCCTCCTACGAGCAGTACTTC
cdr3_aa: CASSNYPRGSSYEQYF

d_call: TRBD2
j_call: TRBJ2-7
clone_size: .
v_call: TRBV5-1
cdr3_nt: TGCGCCAGCAGCTTGGGACTAGCGAGCTCCTACGAGCAGTACTTC
cdr3_aa: CASSLGLASSYEQYF

d_call: TRBD2
j_call: TRBJ2-5
clone_size: .
v_call: TRBV6-5
cdr3_nt: TGTGCCAGCAGACGGCAGACTAGCCCGGGATCCCAGTACTTC
cdr3_aa: CASRRQTSPGSQYF

d_call: .
j_call: TRBJ2-2
clone_size: .
v_call: TRBV11-3
cdr3_nt: TGTGCCAGCAGCCTAGAAACCGGGGAGCTGTTTTTT
cdr3_aa: CASSLETGELFF

d_call: .
j_call: TRBJ2-5
clone_size: .
v_call: TRBV18
cdr3_nt: TGTGCCAGCTCACCGCGCAAGTACCAAGAGACCCAGTACTTC
cdr3_aa: CASSPRKYQETQYF

d_call: .
j_call: TRBJ2-2
clone_size: .
v_call: TRBV7-9
cdr3_nt: TGTGCCAGCACCCTAAGCGGAGTAGCGAACACCGGGGAGCTGTTTTTT
cdr3_aa: CASTLSGVANTGELFF

d_call: .
j_call: TRBJ1-2
clone_size: .
v_call: TRBV21-1
cdr3_nt: TGTGCCAGCAGCAAAGTAAGAGGACAGGGGGGTTTAAATGGCTACACCTTC
cdr3_aa: CASSKVRGQGGLNGYTF

d_call: TRBD1
j_call: TRBJ2-1
clone_size: .
v_call: TRBV29-1
cdr3_nt: TGCAGCGTTGAAGGCCCCAGGGGGCGGTTATATAACGCCAATGAGCAGTTCTTC
cdr3_aa: CSVEGPRGRLYNANEQFF

d_call: .
j_call: TRBJ2-3
clone_size: .
v_call: TRBV6-5
cdr3_nt: TGTGCCAGCAGTTACTCGATCGGGGCAAATACGCAGTATTTT
cdr3_aa: CASSYSIGANTQYF

d_call: TRBD1
j_call: TRBJ2-5
clone_size: .
v_call: TRBV5-1
cdr3_nt: TGCGCCAGCAGCACCCGGGACAGGAGAGAGACCCAGTACTTC
cdr3_aa: CASSTRDRRETQYF

d_call: .
j_call: TRBJ1-6
clone_size: .
v_call: TRBV19
cdr3_nt: TGTGCCAGTACCCCCTCGACGGGGAGGAATTCACCCCTCCACTTT
cdr3_aa: CASTPSTGRNSPLHF

d_call: .
j_call: TRBJ2-5
clone_size: .
v_call: TRBV5-1
cdr3_nt: TGCGCCAGCAGCTTGGAGGAGACCCAGTACTTC
cdr3_aa: CASSLEETQYF

d_call: .
j_call: TRBJ1-5
clone_size: .
v_call: TRBV11-2
cdr3_nt: TGTGCCAGCAGCCAATACTATCAGCCCCAGCATTTT
cdr3_aa: CASSQYYQPQHF

d_call: TRBD2
j_call: TRBJ2-5
clone_size: .
v_call: TRBV28
cdr3_nt: TGTGCCAGCAGTACTAGCGGGATGAAGACCCAGTACTTC
cdr3_aa: CASSTSGMKTQYF

d_call: TRBD2
j_call: TRBJ2-3
clone_size: once
v_call: TRBV4-2
cdr3_nt: TGTGCCAGCAGCCAAGGAGGGCTAGCGGAAGATACGCAGTATTTT
cdr3_aa: CASSQGGLAEDTQYF

d_call: TRBD2
j_call: TRBJ2-2
clone_size: .
v_call: TRBV5-1
cdr3_nt: TGCGCCAGCAGCGCACTAGCGGGAGGAAACACCGGGGAGCTGTTTTTT
cdr3_aa: CASSALAGGNTGELFF

d_call: TRBD1
j_call: TRBJ2-4
clone_size: .
v_call: TRBV20-1
cdr3_nt: TGCAGTGCTCACGGACAGGACATTCAGTACTTC
cdr3_aa: CSAHGQDIQYF

d_call: .
j_call: TRBJ1-2
clone_size: .
v_call: TRBV11-2
cdr3_nt: TGTGCCAGCAGCTTGACAGCTAACTATGGCTACACCTTC
cdr3_aa: CASSLTANYGYTF

d_call: TRBD2
j_call: TRBJ2-2
clone_size: once
v_call: TRBV2
cdr3_nt: TGTGCCAGACGGGGACTAGCGGACACCGGGGAGCTGTTTTTT
cdr3_aa: CARRGLADTGELFF

d_call: .
j_call: TRBJ2-3
clone_size: .
v_call: TRBV7-2
cdr3_nt: TGTGCCAGCAGCCCACACGCAGATACGCAGTATTTT
cdr3_aa: CASSPHADTQYF

d_call: TRBD2
j_call: TRBJ2-1
clone_size: .
v_call: TRBV5-1
cdr3_nt: TGCGCCAGCAGCCGTGGGGAGGGGAGGCATGAGCAGTTCTTC
cdr3_aa: CASSRGEGRHEQFF

d_call: TRBD1
j_call: TRBJ1-2
clone_size: .
v_call: TRBV10-3
cdr3_nt: TGTGCCATCACCTTTACAACAGGGGGTGGCTACACCTTC
cdr3_aa: CAITFTTGGGYTF

d_call: .
j_call: TRBJ2-1
clone_size: once
v_call: TRBV11-2
cdr3_nt: TGTGCCAGCAGCTTTCCCGGGTACGAGCAGTTCTTC
cdr3_aa: CASSFPGYEQFF

d_call: .
j_call: TRBJ2-1
clone_size: .
v_call: TRBV5-1
cdr3_nt: TGCGCCAGCAGCTTGGTGGTGGAAGAGGATGAGCAGTTCTTC
cdr3_aa: CASSLVVEEDEQFF

d_call: TRBD2
j_call: TRBJ2-1
clone_size: .
v_call: TRBV7-9
cdr3_nt: TGTGCCAGCAGGACTAGCGGGAGGGCATATGAGCAGTTCTTC
cdr3_aa: CASRTSGRAYEQFF

d_call: .
j_call: TRBJ1-1
clone_size: .
v_call: TRBV6-5
cdr3_nt: TGTGCCAGCAGTTTGGGACAGAACACTGAAGCTTTCTTT
cdr3_aa: CASSLGQNTEAFF

d_call: .
j_call: TRBJ2-7
clone_size: few
v_call: TRBV4-2
cdr3_nt: TGTGCCAGCAGCCAAAACGGGTACGAGCAGTACTTC
cdr3_aa: CASSQNGYEQYF

d_call: .
j_call: TRBJ2-3
clone_size: .
v_call: TRBV6-1
cdr3_nt: TGTGCCAGCAGTCTCCGGGACGTGGAAGATACGCAGTATTTT
cdr3_aa: CASSLRDVEDTQYF

d_call: .
j_call: TRBJ2-2
clone_size: .
v_call: TRBV2
cdr3_nt: TGTGCCAGCAGGCCCCGTGGGAACACCGGGGAGCTGTTTTTT
cdr3_aa: CASRPRGNTGELFF

d_call: .
j_call: TRBJ1-1
clone_size: once
v_call: TRBV7-7
cdr3_nt: TGTGCTAGCAGCTCCGGGCCGAGCACTGAAGCTTTCTTT
cdr3_aa: CASSSGPSTEAFF

d_call: TRBD2
j_call: TRBJ2-2
clone_size: .
v_call: TRBV5-1
cdr3_nt: TGCGCCAGCAGCAGGACTAGCGGGAGCACCGGGGAGCTGTTTTTT
cdr3_aa: CASSRTSGSTGELFF

d_call: TRBD1
j_call: TRBJ2-7
clone_size: .
v_call: TRBV18
cdr3_nt: TGTGCCAGCTCACCCGGGGACAGGGGTTACGAGCAGTACTTC
cdr3_aa: CASSPGDRGYEQYF

d_call: TRBD1
j_call: TRBJ1-3
clone_size: .
v_call: TRBV5-5
cdr3_nt: TGTGCCAGCAGCTTGACAGGGGGCTCTGGAAACACCATATATTTT
cdr3_aa: CASSLTGGSGNTIYF

d_call: .
j_call: TRBJ1-5
clone_size: .
v_call: TRBV10-3
cdr3_nt: TGTGCCACCGCGTCGGGCCCCAACAATCAGCCCCAGCATTTT
cdr3_aa: CATASGPNNQPQHF

d_call: TRBD1
j_call: TRBJ2-1
clone_size: .
v_call: TRBV7-9
cdr3_nt: TGTGCCAGCAGCTTACAGGGGGCTGAGCAGTTCTTC
cdr3_aa: CASSLQGAEQFF

d_call: .
j_call: TRBJ1-3
clone_size: once
v_call: TRBV6-6
cdr3_nt: TGTGCCAGCAGCGAAGAGGGACACTCTGGAAACACCATATATTTT
cdr3_aa: CASSEEGHSGNTIYF

d_call: .
j_call: TRBJ2-3
clone_size: .
v_call: TRBV4-2
cdr3_nt: TGTGCCAGCAGCCAAGATCATAGCGTCAATACGCAGTATTTT
cdr3_aa: CASSQDHSVNTQYF

d_call: TRBD2
j_call: TRBJ2-2
clone_size: .
v_call: TRBV5-6
cdr3_nt: TGTGCCAGCAGCTTGGGGGGCGTGCCAGCGGGATTTCCCGGGGAGCTGTTTTTT
cdr3_aa: CASSLGGVPAGFPGELFF

d_call: TRBD1
j_call: TRBJ2-1
clone_size: .
v_call: TRBV28
cdr3_nt: TGTGCCAGCAGTTCGGGACAGGGGGCCTACAATGAGCAGTTCTTC
cdr3_aa: CASSSGQGAYNEQFF

d_call: .
j_call: TRBJ1-5
clone_size: .
v_call: TRBV6-5
cdr3_nt: TGTGCCAGCAGTCGGGACAGCAATCAGCCCCAGCATTTT
cdr3_aa: CASSRDSNQPQHF

d_call: TRBD1
j_call: TRBJ1-6
clone_size: .
v_call: TRBV7-9
cdr3_nt: TGTGCCAGCAGCTTAGACAGGGGGCTTTCACCCCTCCACTTT
cdr3_aa: CASSLDRGLSPLHF